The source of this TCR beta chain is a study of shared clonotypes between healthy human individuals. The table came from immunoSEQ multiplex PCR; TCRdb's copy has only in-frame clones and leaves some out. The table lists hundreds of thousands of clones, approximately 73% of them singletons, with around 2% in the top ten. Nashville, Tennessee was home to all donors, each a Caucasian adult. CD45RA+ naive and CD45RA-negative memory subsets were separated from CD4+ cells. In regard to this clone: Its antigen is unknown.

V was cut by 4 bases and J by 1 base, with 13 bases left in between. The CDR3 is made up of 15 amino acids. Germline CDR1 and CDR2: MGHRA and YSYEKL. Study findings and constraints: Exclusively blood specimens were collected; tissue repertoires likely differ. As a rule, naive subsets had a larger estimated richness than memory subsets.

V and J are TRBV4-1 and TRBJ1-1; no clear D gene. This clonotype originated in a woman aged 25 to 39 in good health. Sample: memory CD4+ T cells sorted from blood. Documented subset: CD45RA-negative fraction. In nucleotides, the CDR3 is TGCGCCAGCAGCCCGACGGGAGGAAGGAACACTGAAGCTTTCTTT. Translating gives CASSPTGGRNTEAFF.